One sample yielded the 27 T cell receptor beta chains listed below, sequenced in a study of T cells in Graves' hyperthyroidism and ophthalmopathy. RNA transcripts provided the source from which TCR beta CDR3 regions were amplified. The primer set for the first-round RT-PCR of the TCR CDR3 was HTBI. TCRdb re-derived calls from the multiplex PCR reads in MiXCR, one entry per CDR3 protein. Among approximately 600,000 distinct CDR3 sequences listed, less than 25% were seen once. Sequencing input: blood. Receptors originate from a man aged 30 to 45 with Graves' ophthalmopathy.

There are a few counts of this clonotype. The chain carries TRBV5-6 and TRBJ1-5; D is ambiguous. Per germline, CDR1 SGHDT and CDR2 YYEEEE. V was pared by 2 bases and J by 7 bases, with 16 bases between. CDR3 size: 15 residues. The CDR3 region is CASSFGVATAQPQHF. CDR3 coding DNA: TGTGCCAGCAGCTTTGGAGTAGCTACGGCGCAGCCCCAGCATTTT. Variable domain in full (rest from reference TRBV5-6 and TRBJ1-5): DAGVTQSPTHLIKTRGQQVTLRCSPKSGHDTVSWYQQALGQGPQFIFQYYEEEERQRGNFPDRFSGHQFPNYSSELNVNALLLGDSALYLCASSFGVATAQPQHFGDGTRLSIL.

This clonotype was seen once. V gene TRBV30 combines with J gene TRBJ1-6, with 8 positions matching TRBD1. The CDR3 loop spans 13 amino acids. The germline gives CDR1 GTSNPN, CDR2 SVGIG (reference sequence). Losses at the gene ends were 5 bases for V and 9 bases for J; bases not matched to a gene: 6. CDR3 bases: TGTGCCTGGGAGACAGGGGTTTCTTCACCCCTCCACTTT. This gives the protein CAWETGVSSPLHF.

This clonotype has more than one count but fewer than ten. This chain uses TRBV4-1 with TRBJ1-3, with D unresolved. The ends were cut back, 0 bases at V and 11 bases at J, with 11 bases in the middle. Germline V gives CDR1 MGHRA, CDR2 YSYEKL. The CDR3 consists of 13 residues. Here the CDR3 DNA reads TGCGCCAGCAGCCAAGATAGTGGAGTAGCCATATATTTT. It translates to CASSQDSGVAIYF.

The table lists this clonotype with a few counts. The chain employs TRBV12-3 or TRBV12-4 and TRBJ1-4; D is possibly TRBD1 (5 bases). V lost 6 bases to trimming and J lost 10 bases, with 18 bases between them. The CDR3 runs to 14 residues. CDR3 protein: CASSPSTGEGKLFF. The CDR3 DNA is TGTGCCAGCAGCCCCTCTACGGGGGAGGGAAAACTGTTTTTT.

The count of this clonotype is one. One junction end does not reproduce the germline sequence, and a read error may be involved. The V gene is TRBV5-1, the J gene TRBJ2-1, with unresolved D. CDR3 length equals 12 residues. Germline CDR1 is SGHRS and CDR2 is YFSETQ. CDR3 sequence reads: CASSVHPYEQFF. The CDR3, as DNA: TGTGCCAGCAGCGTTCACCCGTATGAGCAGTTCTTC.

The table lists this clonotype with a few counts. The chain has TRBV7-6 and TRBJ2-7; 7 bases match TRBD1. The CDR3 extends over 16 amino acids. Germline CDR1 is SGHVS and CDR2 is FNYEAQ. J lost 3 bases, V lost 4 bases, and 12 bases had no gene match. CDR3 sequence (DNA): TGTGCCAGCAGCTCCCGACGAGGCCGACAGGGCTACGAGCAGTACTTC. This gives the protein CASSSRRGRQGYEQYF.

The V gene is TRBV19, the J gene TRBJ1-2, with 8 bases that match TRBD1. The CDR3 totals 16 residues. Germline V gives CDR1 LNHDA, CDR2 SQIVND (reference sequence). Germline trimming cut 7 bases from V and 5 bases from J; bases unmatched to any gene: 15. Written as DNA, the CDR3 is TGTGCCAGTACCATAGACTCGGGACAGGTCATTTATGGCTACACCTTC. Amino acid sequence: CASTIDSGQVIYGYTF.

The chain has TRBV12-3 or TRBV12-4 and TRBJ1-2; no clear D. V lost 5 bases, J lost 7 bases, and 23 bases lay in between. This CDR3 is 16 amino acids long. In DNA form, the CDR3 reads TGTGCCAGCAGTCCCCCGGGCTCCTTTTGGTCGGTTGGCTACACCTTC. Amino acids: CASSPPGSFWSVGYTF.

In its sample, this clonotype was seen a few times. V and J are TRBV5-1 and TRBJ1-2, with no clear D. V dropped 4 bases and J dropped 2 bases, with 9 bases sitting between them. The length of the CDR3 is 13 residues. Looked up from germline, CDR1 is SGHRS and CDR2 is YFSETQ. The CDR3 sequence: CASSMDGNYGYTF. The DNA of the CDR3 is TGCGCCAGCAGCATGGACGGGAACTATGGCTACACCTTC.

V is TRBV11-1 and J is TRBJ2-1, with 9 bases lining up with TRBD1. The CDR3 is 15 residues long. The V gene's germline CDR1 is SGHAT and CDR2 FQDESV (reference sequence). The ends lost 4 bases at V and 7 bases at J; junction bases unmatched: 8. The CDR3 protein is CASSSTRDRANEQFF. DNA for the CDR3: TGTGCCAGCAGCTCAACCCGGGACAGGGCTAATGAGCAGTTCTTC.

This clonotype was seen more than once but under ten times. The chain recombines TRBV11-2 with TRBJ2-7; unclear D gene. V was clipped by 4 bases and J by 11 bases, with 15 bases between them. Germline values: CDR1 SGHAT, CDR2 FQNNGV. The CDR3 totals 12 residues. In DNA form, the CDR3 reads TGTGCCAGCAGCTCCATTTCGGGCAGAGAGTACTTC. Translating gives CASSSISGREYF.

As regards this clonotype: This may be a read error: a much more frequent sequence differs by one nucleotide. V gene TRBV28 combines with J gene TRBJ2-1, with 10 bases identical to TRBD2. There are 16 residues in the CDR3. Germline V gene sequence: CDR1 MDHEN, CDR2 SYDVKM. The CDR3 DNA reads TGTGCCAGCAGCCGGAGCGGGAGGGGGGTTTGGGATGAGCGGTTCTTC. As protein: CASSRSGRGVWDERFF.

This clonotype was picked up a small number of times. V is TRBV19 and J is TRBJ1-5; possibly TRBD1 for D (5 bases). V lost 2 bases to trimming and J lost 2 bases, with 16 bases between them. The CDR3 extends over 17 amino acids. From germline, CDR1 is LNHDA and CDR2 SQIVND (reference sequence). CDR3 in amino acids: CASSIKKGTAGNQPQHF. DNA of the CDR3: TGTGCCAGTAGTATAAAAAAAGGGACGGCCGGCAATCAGCCCCAGCATTTT.

In this sample, this clonotype turned up many times. V is TRBV27 and J is TRBJ1-5; D is uncertain. Germline-derived CDR1 and CDR2 are MNHEY and SMNVEV (reference sequence). This CDR3 comprises 13 residues. Trimming removed 6 bases at V and 1 base at J, with 7 bases between. The CDR3 nucleotides are TGTGCCAGCAGCGTTAGGAGCAATCAGCCCCAGCATTTT. Residues: CASSVRSNQPQHF.

This chain links TRBV19 with TRBJ1-1, with a tentative D call TRBD1 (5 bases). CDR3 size: 14 residues. Germline CDR1 reads LNHDA; CDR2 reads SQIVND (reference sequence). V shed 7 bases and J shed 9 bases, with 21 bases lying between them. The CDR3 loop is CASTLGGDPPQAFF. The CDR3 coding sequence is TGTGCCAGTACCCTCGGAGGGGACCCCCCGCAAGCTTTCTTT.

The rearrangement uses TRBV24-1 and TRBJ2-3, with 15 bases matching TRBD2. V lost 8 bases and J lost 5; bases outside the gene matches: 7. The CDR3 has 16 amino acids. Germline CDR1 is KGHDR and CDR2 is SFDVKD. CDR3 residues: CATNFPGLAGGDTQYF. The DNA for the CDR3 is TGTGCCACCAACTTCCCGGGACTAGCGGGAGGAGATACGCAGTATTTT.

This chain uses TRBV11-2 with TRBJ2-7, with D perhaps TRBD1 (5 bases). Germline V lookup: CDR1 SGHAT, CDR2 FQNNGV. CDR3 length: 14 amino acids. Between the trimmed V and J ends, which lost 1 base and 3 bases, there was a span of 10 bases. In DNA form, the CDR3 reads TGTGCCAGCAGCTTAGGCGCAGGGTACTACGAGCAGTACTTC. Its protein is CASSLGAGYYEQYF.

This chain links TRBV11-1 with TRBJ2-1, with 10 bases lining up with TRBD1. Per germline, CDR1 SGHAT and CDR2 FQDESV (reference sequence). CDR3 length: 16 residues. V lost 2 bases and J lost 6; bases outside the gene matches: 7. Written as DNA, the CDR3 is TGTGCCAGCAGCTTATCGGGAGGGACAGGGGCCAATGAGCAGTTCTTC. This gives the protein CASSLSGGTGANEQFF.

CDR3 nucleotide sequence: TGTGCCAGTAGTATTAGCGGGAGCTTGCACACCGGGGAGCTGTTTTTT. This translates into CASSISGSLHTGELFF. The rearrangement uses TRBV19 and TRBJ2-2, with TRBD2 matching over 9 bases. CDR3 length: 16 residues. V was clipped by 3 bases and J by 3 bases; unmatched bases: 5. Germline values: CDR1 LNHDA, CDR2 SQIVND (reference sequence).

Comment on this clonotype: Being one base from a much bigger clone, this may be a read error. The chain is built from TRBV28 and TRBJ2-4, with D possibly being TRBD2 (5 bases). The CDR3 covers 15 residues. Germline V CDR1 and CDR2: MDHEN, SYDVKM. V was clipped by 6 bases and J by 5 bases, with 17 bases between them. Here the CDR3 DNA reads TGTGCCAGCAGAACTAGAAGTTCCTTGGAAAACATTCAGTACTTC. As protein: CASRTRSSLENIQYF. The complete variable domain, with remaining parts taken from reference TRBV28 and TRBJ2-4, reads DVKVTQSSRYLVKRTGEKVFLECVQDMDHENMFWYRQDPGLGLRLIYFSYDVKMKEKGDIPEGYSVSREKKERFSLILESASTNQTSMYLCASRTRSSLENIQYFGAGTRLSVL.

The chain has TRBV15 and TRBJ2-6; D is tentatively TRBD1 or TRBD2 (8 bases each). This CDR3 region has 20 residues. Germline-derived CDR1 and CDR2 are LNHNV and YYDKDF (reference sequence). With 1 base removed from V and 0 bases from J, the gap between germline ends came to 19 bases. This chain's CDR3 is CATSRAGGGTGDSGANVLTF. The CDR3 nucleotides are TGTGCCACCAGCAGAGCGGGGGGGGGGACAGGCGACTCTGGGGCCAACGTCCTGACTTTC.

DNA for the CDR3: TGTGCCAGCAGCCCGGGTGAGGGGGTAGAAAAACTGTTTTTT. Its translation is CASSPGEGVEKLFF. This chain links TRBV4-2 with TRBJ1-4, with a possible D match to TRBD1 (6 bases). The V end was cut by 4 bases, the J end by 8 bases, with 14 bases between. The germline V gene encodes CDR1 LGHNA and CDR2 YNFKEQ. The CDR3 has 14 residues.

V usage is TRBV28 and J usage is TRBJ1-2; a weak D match, TRBD1 (5 bases). V lost 0 bases, J lost 9 bases, and 17 bases lay in between. The CDR3 is made up of 15 amino acids. From germline, CDR1 is MDHEN and CDR2 SYDVKM. The CDR3 nucleotides are TGTGCCAGCAGTTTATGGGCCAGGGTGTTGGGGCGCTACACCTTC. Translation gives CASSLWARVLGRYTF.

This clonotype was detected many times. V and J are TRBV20-1 and TRBJ2-1; D possibly corresponds to TRBD2 (6 bases). Germline CDR1 and CDR2: DFQATT and SNEGSKA (reference sequence). V lost 5 bases and J lost 3, with 14 bases in between. This CDR3 has 14 residues. This chain's CDR3 is CSALRLERYNEQFF. CDR3 coding DNA: TGCAGTGCTCTCCGACTAGAACGCTACAATGAGCAGTTCTTC.

This clonotype came up a few times. This chain uses TRBV11-2 with TRBJ2-3; D gene unclear. Germline V CDR1 and CDR2: SGHAT, FQNNGV. V was shortened by 3 bases and J by 6 bases, with 13 bases between the two germline ends. The CDR3 is 14 amino acids. In DNA form, the CDR3 reads TGTGCCAGCAGCTTCCAGACACCGCCGGATACGCAGTATTTT. This encodes CASSFQTPPDTQYF. Supplemented by reference TRBV11-2 and TRBJ2-3, the full variable domain reads EAGVAQSPRYKIIEKRQSVAFWCNPISGHATLYWYQQILGQGPKLLIQFQNNGVVDDSQLPKDRFSAERLKGVDSTLKIQPAKLEDSAVYLCASSFQTPPDTQYFGPGTRLTVL.

V and J are TRBV10-3 and TRBJ1-1; D is undetermined. With 5 bases removed from V and 4 bases from J, the gap between germline ends came to 8 bases. CDR3 size: 12 residues. The V gene's germline CDR1 is ENHRY and CDR2 SYGVKD. The CDR3 loop is CAISSDGTEAFF. As DNA, the CDR3 is TGTGCCATCAGTTCCGACGGCACTGAAGCTTTCTTT.

This clonotype was counted ten times or more. The genes are TRBV11-3 and TRBJ2-7; D may match TRBD1 or TRBD2 (5 bases each). CDR1 and CDR2 from the germline V gene are SGHNT and YENEEA. There are 14 residues in the CDR3. The V end was cut by 4 bases, the J end by 3 bases, with 13 bases between. The CDR3 protein is CASSSSLGDYEQYF. The CDR3 coding sequence is TGTGCCAGCAGCTCATCTTTGGGGGACTACGAGCAGTACTTC.